The subject of this entry is one TCR beta chain. What it recognizes is unknown. Template switching with 5'RACE generated the TCR cDNA and added a universal primer site and UMIs. MiXCR was run by TCRdb on the 5' RACE reads, yielding one entry per CDR3 protein. Among hundreds of thousands of distinct CDR3 sequences, around a sixth were seen once, and the ten largest hold approximately 15%. V was pared by 0 bases and J by 1 base, with 9 bases between. Per germline, CDR1 LGHNA and CDR2 YNFKEQ. This CDR3 has 16 residues. The sample comes from a study of T cells after yellow fever vaccination. Study-wide points: A secondary response was less intense yet reached its peak sooner, at day 5 versus 15. Post-booster reappearance was seen for most primary-vaccination clones (just under 97% CD4, around 88% CD8).

The sample consisted of PBMCs, taken 4 to 5 days after the first yellow fever vaccination. The source of this sequence is a man aged 18-30 years who received the YFV17D yellow fever vaccine. This chain uses TRBV4-2 with TRBJ2-2; the D gene is possibly TRBD2 (5 bases). The CDR3 region has the DNA TGTGCCAGCAGCCAAGATTCGGCGGGGAACACCGGGGAGCTGTTTTTT. Translation gives CASSQDSAGNTGELFF.